This TCR beta chain is drawn from a study of long-term antiretroviral therapy in people with HIV. Overall study results and limits: The study lacked data on ART adherence, viral resistance or therapy changes. ART preceded a rise in diversity that nonetheless stayed lower than in transplant donor controls.

Trimming took 0 bases from V and 7 from J, leaving 4 bases between them. Germline V gene data show CDR1 as SGHRS and CDR2 as YFSETQ. The CDR3 is 11 residues long. Remarks on this clone: The antigen remains undetermined.

The assay used was immunoSEQ (version v3.0), run at survey level. Produced via immunoSEQ multiplex PCR; TCRdb's table is partial and in-frame only. The data contain about 35,000 clones, approximately 74% of them seen just once; the ten biggest clones take up about 3.5%. Sequenced material: unsorted PBMCs, taken 3 years after starting antiretroviral therapy. This chain uses TRBV5-1 with TRBJ1-2; D is uncertain. This clonotype originated in a man aged 45-65 years with HIV. CDR3 sequence (DNA): TGCGCCAGCAGCTTGGACGGTGGCTACACCTTC. It yields the protein CASSLDGGYTF.